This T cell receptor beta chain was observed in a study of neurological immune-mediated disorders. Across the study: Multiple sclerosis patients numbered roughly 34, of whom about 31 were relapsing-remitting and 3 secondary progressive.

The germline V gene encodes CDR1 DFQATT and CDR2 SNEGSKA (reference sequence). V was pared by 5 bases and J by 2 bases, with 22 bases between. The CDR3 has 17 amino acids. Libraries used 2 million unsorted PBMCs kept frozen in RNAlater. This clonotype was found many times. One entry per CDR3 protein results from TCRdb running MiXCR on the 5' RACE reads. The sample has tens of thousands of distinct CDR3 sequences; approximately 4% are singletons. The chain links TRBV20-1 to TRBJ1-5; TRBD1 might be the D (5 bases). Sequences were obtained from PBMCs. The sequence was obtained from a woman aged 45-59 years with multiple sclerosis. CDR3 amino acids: CSASPGAGGSGNQPQHF. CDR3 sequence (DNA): TGCAGTGCTTCTCCCGGGGCGGGGGGATCGGGCAATCAGCCCCAGCATTTT.